This T cell receptor (beta chain) was sequenced during a study of blood T cell repertoires in COVID-19 (dated by TCRdb to about 2020). In the study overall: Samples from collaborators originated in the United States, Italy and Spain and spanned both the acute and convalescent phases of COVID-19. The material from the prospective study consisted of cDNA or gDNA derived from T cells, B-cell-depleted T cells, or PBMCs. The samples were drawn from two sources: the first 160 participants of the ongoing ImmuneRACE study, and about 1,300 subjects contributed by 6 global collaborators. The repertoires were made available in a free public database intended to serve as a resource for research on the immune response to SARS-CoV-2. Deeply sampled blood TCRbeta repertoires from subjects exposed to, actively infected with, or recovered from COVID-19 were included in the dataset. Where available, HLA class I and class II types were obtained from metadata supplied by the sample provider rather than from assay-based typing. Sample metadata almost always included a de-identified subject ID, COVID-19 status, age in years and sex.

TCRbeta CDR3 regions were amplified from genomic DNA using the immunoSEQ Assay, a bias-controlled multiplex PCR. In the authors' own workflow: Nucleated cell counts per sample were estimated from amplification of reference gene primers within the assay. To quantify the absolute abundance of each unique TCRbeta CDR3 rearrangement, sequence reads were collapsed and filtered. Productive Simpson clonality was computed per sample as the square root of Simpson's diversity index over productive rearrangements. TCRdb took this table from immuneACCESS and kept in-frame rearrangements with V and J called. Such tables lack part of the clones; where checked against another copy, unresolved V genes explain under half of the gap, and the rest is unexplained. V, J and clone size are those of that table, while D and trimming were read from the DNA. In this sample the table shows approximately 30,000 clones, approximately 81% of which occur a single time. In total, the top ten clones hold about 53% of the sample.

CDR1 is given as LGHDT and CDR2 as YNNKEL, both from the germline V gene (reference sequence). Trimming removed 4 bases from V and 15 bases from J; the gene matches leave 7 bases unexplained. Taken from cysteine to phenylalanine, the CDR3 has 13 residues. The read is trimmed to its CDR3 DNA, 39 bases read in frame from base 1. Only a few counts were recorded for this clone. This clone's antigen is unknown. There are no base qualities to consult, and no much larger clone falls within one base. Collaborating institutions collected whole blood in K2EDTA tubes following their own protocols. For TCRbeta analysis, collaborators shipped samples as frozen whole blood, isolated PBMCs, or DNA extracted from either of those sample types. Broad study findings and their caveats: The quantity of clinical and demographic metadata differed by source and by participant and was supplied without curation.

The specimen was peripheral blood. The TCR was taken from a man between 50 and 59 years old with active or convalescent COVID-19. This sequence uses TRBV3-1 (or the pseudogene TRBV3-2) and TRBJ2-1, with 12 central nucleotides matching TRBD2. The CDR3 protein: CASSLGLAGRLFF. The sequenced DNA: TGTGCCAGCAGCCTCGGACTAGCGGGAAGACTGTTCTTC.